The next 20 T cell receptor beta chains were all read from a single sample in a study of molecular identifiers for immune sequencing clone quantification. TCRdb reprocessed the PCR reads with MiXCR, giving one entry per CDR3 protein. The table shows some 100,000 distinct CDR3 sequences, with over 30% occurring only once. What was sequenced was naive CD8+ T cells from blood, with Jurkat cell RNA spiked in. Sample subset: FACS-sorted CD8+CD4-CCR7+CD45RA+ naive T cells. These receptor sequences come from a human donor in good health. Some libraries in this study had Jurkat cell RNA spiked in.

Turning to this clonotype: This sequence may be a read error, since a much larger clone differs from it by one base. The chain combines TRBV7-8 with TRBJ2-5; D is undetermined. Germline loops: CDR1 SGHVS, CDR2 FQNEAQ. The V gene lost 5 bases and the J gene lost 2 bases, with 15 bases spanning the gap. The CDR3 runs to 15 residues. The DNA of the CDR3 is TGTGCCAGCAGCATAGTGACACCATTTCAAGAGACCCAGTACTTC. It translates to CASSIVTPFQETQYF.

The chain links TRBV19 to TRBJ1-1, with D unclear. The CDR3 loop spans 12 amino acids. Deletions cut 3 bases from V and 5 bases from J, with 7 bases between. Germline V gene sequence: CDR1 LNHDA, CDR2 SQIVND (reference sequence). The CDR3 DNA follows: TGTGCCAGTAGTATGGGGAGTACTGAAGCTTTCTTT. It specifies CASSMGSTEAFF.

This rearrangement joins TRBV7-9 to TRBJ1-4; D remains unclear. Between the trimmed V and J ends, which lost 5 bases and 6 bases, there was a span of 4 bases. Germline V gives CDR1 SEHNR, CDR2 FQNEAQ (reference sequence). The length of the CDR3 is 11 residues. The CDR3 sequence is CASSIDEKLFF. The DNA of the CDR3 is TGTGCCAGCAGCATAGATGAAAAACTGTTTTTT.

This clonotype showed up just a few times. The rearrangement joins TRBV20-1 to TRBJ2-1; 7 bases are shared with TRBD2. The CDR3 extends over 13 amino acids. The trim removed 6 bases at V and 2 bases at J, leaving 4 bases unmatched. The germline CDR1 and CDR2 sequences are DFQATT and SNEGSKA (reference sequence). CDR3 nucleotide sequence: TGCAGTGCCGGGGAGGGCCCCTACAATGAGCAGTTCTTC. This translates into CSAGEGPYNEQFF.

As to this clonotype: A much larger clone is a single base away; this may be a read error. The gene calls are TRBV3-1 and TRBJ2-7, with D possibly being TRBD1 or TRBD2 (5 bases each). CDR1 LGHDT and CDR2 YNNKEL come from the germline V gene (reference sequence). This CDR3 is built from 13 residues. CDR3 coding DNA: TGTGCCAGCAGCCACCGGGGCTCAGCCGAGCTGTACTTC. This translates into CASSHRGSAELYF.

The chain recombines TRBV2 with TRBJ2-1; tentative D call: TRBD1 (5 bases). V lost 8 bases, J lost 5 bases, and 10 bases lay in between. The CDR3 totals 12 residues. Germline CDR1 and CDR2: SNHLY and FYNNEI. In DNA form, the CDR3 reads TGTGCCAGCGGGGCGGCGAACAATGAGCAGTTCTTC. Its protein product is CASGAANNEQFF.

A few counts support this clonotype. The chain is built from TRBV7-6 and TRBJ2-1, with D unclear. This CDR3 is built from 15 residues. V lost 1 base, J lost 0 bases, and 7 bases lay in between. Germline values: CDR1 SGHVS, CDR2 FNYEAQ. The CDR3 region is CASSLEGNSYNEQFF. The CDR3 DNA reads as TGTGCCAGCAGCTTAGAAGGGAACTCCTACAATGAGCAGTTCTTC. Together with reference TRBV7-6 and TRBJ2-1, the CDR3 gives the full variable domain: GAGVSQSPRYKVTKRGQDVALRCDPISGHVSLYWYRQALGQGPEFLTYFNYEAQQDKSGLPNDRFSAERPEGSISTLTIQRTEQRDSAMYRCASSLEGNSYNEQFFGPGTRLTVL.

The sample holds a few counts of this clonotype. The chain combines TRBV7-6 with TRBJ1-5; D might be TRBD1 (6 bases). This CDR3 is built from 15 residues. Trimming pared 5 bases from V and 6 bases from J, leaving 17 bases between. Germline loops: CDR1 SGHVS, CDR2 FNYEAQ. The CDR3 nucleotides read TGTGCCAGCAGCCCGAGTCAGGGGCCGGGTCAGCCCCAGCATTTT. Protein product: CASSPSQGPGQPQHF.

Comments on this clonotype: One junction end does not reproduce the germline sequence, and a read error may be involved. The chain recombines TRBV28 with TRBJ2-1; perhaps TRBD2 as D (5 bases). This CDR3 spans 15 amino acids. CDR1 and CDR2 from the germline V gene are MDHEN and SYDVKM. The CDR3 reads CASSSSPQLVHELFF. CDR3 DNA sequence: TGTGCCAGCAGTTCCTCACCCCAACTAGTCCATGAGCTGTTCTTC.

Remarks on this clonotype: Likely a read error: the CDR3 ends without its conserved phenylalanine or tryptophan. The chain recombines TRBV11-2 with TRBJ2-1; no firm D call. Looked up from germline, CDR1 is SGHAT and CDR2 is FQNNGV. CDR3 length: 17 amino acids. As DNA, the CDR3 is TGTGCCTGCAGCTTAGATGGTATGGCGTTAATTGCCAATGAGCAGTTCATC. This codes for CACSLDGMALIANEQFI.

Notes on this clonotype: This CDR3 fails to terminate in the conserved phenylalanine or tryptophan, so it likely reflects a read error. The chain has TRBV10-3 and TRBJ1-4; 9 positions match TRBD1. V lost 10 bases and J lost 2; bases outside the gene matches: 8. Germline V CDR1 and CDR2: ENHRY, SYGVKD. The CDR3 contains 15 residues. CDR3 DNA sequence: TGTGCCAGTACAGGGGGCCGAGAGACTAATGAAAAACTGTTTCTT. Amino acids: CASTGGRETNEKLFL.

The V and J genes are TRBV11-2 and TRBJ2-5; 7 positions agree with TRBD2. The CDR3 covers 14 residues. Trimming removed 0 bases from V and 4 bases from J; junction bases left unmatched: 2. CDR1 is SGHAT, CDR2 FQNNGV, per germline. The CDR3 DNA follows: TGTGCCAGCAGCTTAGATGGCGGGGGAGAGACCCAGTACTTC. Its protein is CASSLDGGGETQYF.

This clonotype was recorded at least ten times. The chain is built from TRBV14 and TRBJ2-7; D is undetermined. Looked up from germline, CDR1 is SGHDN and CDR2 is FVKESK. This CDR3 contains 12 residues. The V end lost 1 base, the J end lost 5 bases, and 6 bases lay between the germline ends. Written as DNA, the CDR3 is TGTGCCAGCAGCCAAGTCGAGGACGAGCAGTACTTC. Protein product: CASSQVEDEQYF.

As for this clonotype: One end of the junction is discordant with germline, which a read error may explain. This rearrangement joins TRBV5-3 to TRBJ2-3; no reliable D call. TRBV5-3 is marked as an open reading frame, function uncertain. CDR3 length: 11 amino acids. CDR3 residues: CASSLGRGQYF. In DNA form, the CDR3 reads TGTGCCAGCAGCTTGGGCAGAGGGCAGTATTTT.

This clonotype was observed a few times. The CDR3 carries no conserved terminal phenylalanine or tryptophan, so it likely arises from a read error. No DNA is shown, since the ends of the CDR3 on it are uncertain; the CDR3 is the one TCRdb lists. This chain links TRBV2 with TRBJ1-1. Germline V lookup: CDR1 SNHLY, CDR2 FYNNEI. Termini included, the CDR3 measures 11 amino acids. The CDR3 sequence is CASSGWPTLLV.

About this clonotype: The junction and the germline gene differ at one end; a read error may be behind it. The rearrangement joins TRBV3-1 to TRBJ2-5; D is unclear. The CDR3 has 14 residues. The V gene's germline CDR1 is LGHDT and CDR2 YNNKEL (reference sequence). The CDR3 coding sequence is TGTGCCAGCGGCCAAACTACCCCTCAAGAGACCCAGTACTTC. This sequence encodes CASGQTTPQETQYF.

This clonotype was counted a few times. This chain connects TRBV4-1 to TRBJ2-5; D perhaps matches TRBD1 (7 bases). V was shortened by 3 bases and J by 3 bases, with 17 bases between the two germline ends. From germline, CDR1 is MGHRA and CDR2 YSYEKL. The CDR3 totals 16 residues. For the CDR3, the DNA is TGCGCCAGCAGCCACCTGCGGGACAGTGGGGAAGAGACCCAGTACTTC. Amino acid sequence: CASSHLRDSGEETQYF.

The chain uses TRBV28 and TRBJ2-7; 9 positions agree with TRBD2. The length of the CDR3 is 19 residues. V lost 4 bases, J lost 2 bases, and 18 bases stayed unmatched. Germline V gene sequence: CDR1 MDHEN, CDR2 SYDVKM. For the CDR3, the DNA is TGTGCCAGCAGTTCCCACGACCCTCACCTAGCGGGATTCGCCTACGAGCAGTACTTC. Amino acid sequence: CASSSHDPHLAGFAYEQYF.

This clonotype has just a few counts. The chain couples TRBV2 to TRBJ2-3; 8 positions match TRBD2. CDR1 and CDR2 (germline): SNHLY, FYNNEI. Trimming removed 1 base from V and 5 bases from J; junction bases left unmatched: 8. CDR3 size: 16 residues. CDR3 protein: CASSEGAGGPKDTQYF. Written as DNA, the CDR3 is TGTGCCAGCAGTGAAGGGGCGGGAGGCCCTAAAGATACGCAGTATTTT.

The chain employs TRBV28 and TRBJ2-1; D is possibly TRBD2 (7 bases). The CDR3 length is 16 residues. Germline CDR1 reads MDHEN; CDR2 reads SYDVKM. The V and J ends lost 8 bases and 2 bases respectively, with 19 bases between them. Here the CDR3 reads CASPPLGEGAYNEQFF. CDR3 sequence (DNA): TGTGCCAGCCCGCCCCTCGGGGAGGGGGCCTACAATGAGCAGTTCTTC.